This is a list of T cell receptor beta chains from one sample in a study of naive and memory T cell subsets. TCRdb re-called the UMI-ligation and nested PCR reads with MiXCR, one entry per CDR3 protein. This sample carries about 140,000 distinct CDR3 sequences, about a fifth of them seen once, and the ten largest clones take approximately 0.63%. Sequenced material: naive CD8+ T cells from blood. All receptors come from a human donor in good health. Each CDR3 is given with its conserved first and last residue. A D gene is named only where the DNA matches it firmly.

j_call	v_call	d_call	cdr3_aa
TRBJ1-5	TRBV11-2	-	CASSLDPGQPQHF
TRBJ1-1	TRBV13	TRBD1	CASSLDRGLILGAEAFF
TRBJ1-2	TRBV30	-	CALDGETYGYTF
TRBJ2-3	TRBV20-1	TRBD2	CSWRLADTTDTQYF
TRBJ1-1	TRBV3-1	TRBD1	CASSQEGQGMNTEAFF
TRBJ2-1	TRBV7-6	TRBD2	CASSLLAGKDEQFF
TRBJ2-1	TRBV11-2	-	CASIPADGEDNEQFF
TRBJ1-6	TRBV7-8	-	CASRPEGIGSYNSPLHF
TRBJ2-7	TRBV11-1	-	CASSPGRQWGYEQYF
TRBJ2-7	TRBV13	-	CASSFGASYEQYF
TRBJ2-1	TRBV7-9	-	CASSFGWTDSYNEQFF
TRBJ2-1	TRBV29-1	-	CSHMAGSREQFF
TRBJ2-3	TRBV6-4	-	CASTRRRVGKTDTQYF
TRBJ2-1	TRBV7-9	-	CASSPLVGNEQFF
TRBJ2-1	TRBV20-1	-	CSASPHNEQFF
TRBJ2-5	TRBV10-3	-	CAISDGGSGESYQETQYF
TRBJ2-7	TRBV5-6	-	CASSPPRGEQYF
TRBJ1-2	TRBV4-2	-	CASSQEALNYGYTF
TRBJ2-7	TRBV4-1	-	CASSQDHPVDGLIEQYF
TRBJ2-4	TRBV2	-	CATLYPHSGLAKNIQYF